Listed here are 9 T cell receptor beta chains from one sample, sequenced in a study of T cell responses to AZD1222 COVID-19 vaccine. TCRdb's table, derived via immunoSEQ multiplex PCR, lists solely in-frame clones and lacks some. The sample holds 91,000 or so clones, 80% to 95% seen once. The source material was peripheral blood, sampled 28 days after the second AZD1222 dose. The source of these receptors is an adult who received the AZD1222 COVID-19 vaccine.

The chain links TRBV29-1 to TRBJ1-2; TRBD1 aligns across 9 bases. Germline V lookup: CDR1 SQVTM, CDR2 ANQGSEA. The V and J ends lost 1 base and 5 bases, in that order; junction bases with no gene match: 2. This CDR3 contains 13 residues. CDR3 in amino acids: CSVEGGQGYGYTF. As DNA, the CDR3 is TGCAGCGTTGAAGGAGGACAGGGGTATGGCTACACCTTC.

The rearrangement joins TRBV19 to TRBJ1-4; TRBD1 is a possible D gene (6 bases). The CDR3 has 19 residues. V was shortened by 3 bases and J by 1 base, with 21 bases between the two germline ends. Germline CDR1 is LNHDA and CDR2 is SQIVND (reference sequence). CDR3 amino acids: CASSIPRGTPRRTNEKLFF. CDR3 DNA: TGTGCCAGTAGTATCCCTCGGGGGACACCTAGGAGAACTAATGAAAAACTGTTTTTT.

J is TRBJ1-6 and V is TRBV5-1; D gene ambiguous. The germline CDR1 and CDR2 sequences are SGHRS and YFSETQ. V lost 0 bases, J lost 6 bases, and 13 bases lay in between. CDR3 length equals 16 residues. Here the CDR3 reads CASSLAPGRFNSPLHF. The CDR3 DNA sequence: TGCGCCAGCAGCTTGGCCCCAGGCAGGTTTAATTCACCCCTCCACTTT.

The genes are TRBV3-1 (or the pseudogene TRBV3-2) and TRBJ2-7; D not certain. The CDR3 totals 14 residues. The V end lost 5 bases, the J end lost 3 bases, and 14 bases lay between the germline ends. CDR1 and CDR2 from the germline V gene are LGHDT and YNNKEL (reference sequence). CDR3 nucleotide sequence: TGTGCCAGCAGCAAAGGACCCAATAACTACGAGCAGTACTTC. Translation: CASSKGPNNYEQYF.

The count of this clone is one. The chain carries TRBV6-6 and TRBJ2-5, with D perhaps assigned TRBD1 or TRBD2 (5 bases each). The germline V gene encodes CDR1 MNHNY and CDR2 SVGAGI (reference sequence). Trimming took off 2 bases at V and 6 bases at J, with 16 bases between the two ends. The CDR3 sequence is 15 residues long. CDR3 loop: CASSYGSGIGKTQYF. DNA of the CDR3: TGTGCCAGCAGTTACGGTTCAGGGATCGGGAAGACCCAGTACTTC.

This clone was seen a handful of times. The genes are TRBV9 and TRBJ1-4, with D unclear. Germline values: CDR1 SGDLS, CDR2 YYNGEE. The V gene lost 3 bases and the J gene lost 1 base, with 7 bases spanning the gap. The CDR3 totals 14 residues. The chain's CDR3 is CASSALGTNEKLFF. CDR3 nucleotide sequence: TGTGCCAGCAGCGCGCTTGGAACTAATGAAAAACTGTTTTTT.

The V call is TRBV6-5, the J call TRBJ1-6; 9 nucleotides align to TRBD1. Germline CDR1 is MNHEY and CDR2 is SVGAGI. This CDR3 region has 13 residues. The J segment lost 7 bases and the V segment lost 8 bases, leaving 3 bases of the junction unmatched. As DNA, the CDR3 is TGTGCCAGCGTAACAGGGGGCAATTCACCCCTCCACTTT. Residues: CASVTGGNSPLHF.

The genes are TRBV7-3 and TRBJ1-2; D is perhaps TRBD1 (5 bases). The CDR3 has 16 amino acids. Germline CDR1 SGHTA, CDR2 FQGTGA. V shed 5 bases and J shed 0 bases, with 16 bases lying between them. Here the CDR3 DNA reads TGTGCCAGCAGCGAGGGGCCCCCTCCTTCTAACTATGGCTACACCTTC. Translated, it gives CASSEGPPPSNYGYTF.

The chain carries TRBV2 and TRBJ1-1, with D possibly matching TRBD1 (6 bases). V lost 7 bases, J lost 5 bases, and 17 bases lay in between. Germline V lookup: CDR1 SNHLY, CDR2 FYNNEI. The CDR3 covers 14 residues. The CDR3 DNA reads TGTGCCAGCAAAGACCAGACAGGTCGGACTGAAGCTTTCTTT. This codes for CASKDQTGRTEAFF. Full variable domain (rest looked up from reference TRBV2 and TRBJ1-1): EPEVTQTPSHQVTQMGQEVILRCVPISNHLYFYWYRQILGQKVEFLVSFYNNEISEKSEIFDDQFSVERPDGSNFTLKIRSTKLEDSAMYFCASKDQTGRTEAFFGQGTRLTVV.